The 27 T cell receptor beta chains given below trace back to one sample, sequenced in a study of Graves' ophthalmopathy and Graves' hyperthyroidism. Amplified TCR beta CDR3 regions were obtained using RNA transcripts as template. Investigators did first-round RT-PCR with HTBI primers, then second-round multiplex PCR. TCRdb used MiXCR to reprocess the multiplex PCR reads, holding one entry per CDR3 protein. The sample yields about 15,000 distinct CDR3 sequences, around 50% seen once. The material sequenced was peripheral blood. The receptors originated from a young woman with Graves' ophthalmopathy.

This chain connects TRBV6-1 to TRBJ2-3; TRBD2 aligns across 12 bases. Germline trimming cut 4 bases from V and 7 bases from J; bases unmatched to any gene: 12. CDR1 and CDR2 from the germline V gene are MNHNS and SASEGT. This CDR3 has 17 amino acids. CDR3 sequence (DNA): TGTGCCAGCAGTGGGAGACTAGCGGGAGCGCCTACCCATACGCAGTATTTT. Protein product: CASSGRLAGAPTHTQYF.

About this clonotype itself: This may be a read error: a much more frequent sequence differs by one nucleotide. The gene calls are TRBV30 and TRBJ1-3; no clear D gene. CDR1 and CDR2 from the germline V gene are GTSNPN and SVGIG (reference sequence). The CDR3 consists of 17 residues. CDR3 coding DNA: TGTGCCTGGAGTGCCTCCTGGTCCATACTCTCTGGAAGCACCATATATTTT. Translated, it gives CAWSASWSILSGSTIYF.

There are many counts of this clonotype. The V call is TRBV10-3, the J call TRBJ1-3, with D possibly matching TRBD1 (6 bases). Trimming stripped 3 bases from V and 2 bases from J, with 11 bases between. The length of the CDR3 is 15 residues. CDR1 is ENHRY, CDR2 SYGVKD, per germline. The CDR3 spells CAISDGRGTGNTIYF. For the CDR3, the DNA is TGTGCCATCAGTGATGGCAGGGGAACTGGAAACACCATATATTTT.

As for this clonotype: Lacking the conserved final phenylalanine or tryptophan, this CDR3 likely reflects a read error. This chain links TRBV20-1 with TRBJ1-1; D call uncertain. This CDR3 region has 13 residues. The germline V gene encodes CDR1 DFQATT and CDR2 SNEGSKA (reference sequence). V shed 5 bases and J shed 0 bases, with 10 bases lying between them. CDR3 residues: CSAGRLLNTEAFS. CDR3 DNA sequence: TGCAGTGCTGGACGGTTACTGAACACTGAAGCTTTCTCC.

This clonotype was counted only a few times. CDR3 residues: CASRSGSNTDTQYF. CDR3 coding DNA: TGTGCCAGCAGAAGCGGGAGTAACACAGATACGCAGTATTTT. The V call is TRBV25-1, the J call TRBJ2-3; 8 bases match TRBD2. The CDR3 loop spans 14 amino acids. The germline V gene encodes CDR1 MGHDK and CDR2 SYGVNS. V lost 6 bases, J lost 2 bases, and 4 bases stayed unmatched.

This clonotype was seen more than once but under ten times. This sequence joins TRBV10-1 and TRBJ2-5, with 12 bases identical to TRBD2. V trimming: 3 bases; J trimming: 3 bases; junction bases outside the gene matches: 5. CDR3 length equals 16 residues. Per the germline V gene, CDR1 is WNHNN and CDR2 is SYGVQD (reference sequence). CDR3 sequence (DNA): TGCGCCAGCAGTGACTCTCGGACTAGCGGGAAAGAGACCCAGTACTTC. Translating it yields CASSDSRTSGKETQYF.

This clonotype was counted a single time. V usage is TRBV6-5 and J usage is TRBJ2-7; D gene ambiguous. Trimming cost V 9 bases and J 2 bases, with 11 bases left between them. Germline CDR1 and CDR2: MNHEY and SVGAGI. The CDR3 has 12 residues. The CDR3 sequence is CASRASTYEQYF. As DNA, the CDR3 is TGTGCCAGTCGCGCAAGCACCTACGAGCAGTACTTC.

The rearrangement uses TRBV24-1 and TRBJ2-3, with TRBD1 matching over 7 bases. The CDR3 sequence is 18 residues long. V trimming: 2 bases; J trimming: 3 bases; junction bases outside the gene matches: 13. Germline V gene sequence: CDR1 KGHDR, CDR2 SFDVKD. Written as DNA, the CDR3 is TGTGCCACCAGTGATTCGGCCCAGACAGGGCGTTTTACAGATACGCAGTATTTT. Amino acid sequence: CATSDSAQTGRFTDTQYF.

The CDR3 is CATSRGTGLYGYTF. CDR3 coding DNA: TGTGCCACCAGCAGAGGGACAGGGCTCTATGGCTACACCTTC. The chain has TRBV15 and TRBJ1-2; 8 nucleotides agree with TRBD1. The V gene end was trimmed by 1 base and the J gene end by 4 bases; junction bases not matched to a gene: 2. CDR3 length equals 14 residues. Germline V gene sequence: CDR1 LNHNV, CDR2 YYDKDF (reference sequence).

This chain connects TRBV6-6 to TRBJ2-7, with 7 bases fitting TRBD1. Germline CDR1 is MNHNY and CDR2 is SVGAGI (reference sequence). Trimming took 2 bases from V and 0 from J; bases not matched to a gene: 4. The CDR3 consists of 15 residues. CDR3 sequence reads: CASSYGTEISYEQYF. The CDR3, as DNA: TGTGCCAGCAGTTACGGGACAGAGATCTCCTACGAGCAGTACTTC.

This clonotype has a count of ten or more. This sequence joins TRBV10-1 and TRBJ2-2, with TRBD2 identical over 14 bases. This CDR3 is 16 amino acids long. The junction had 6 bases not matched to a gene; V was cut back by 4 bases and J by 8 bases. The V gene's germline CDR1 is WNHNN and CDR2 SYGVQD (reference sequence). The CDR3 DNA is TGCGCCAGCAGTGGTCCCGGGACTAGCGGGAGTGGGGAGCTGTTTTTT. It specifies CASSGPGTSGSGELFF.

This chain uses TRBV7-9 with TRBJ1-2; TRBD1 agrees at 7 bases. With V trimmed by 3 bases and J by 3 bases, 4 bases remained unmatched. CDR3 size: 14 residues. Germline values: CDR1 SEHNR, CDR2 FQNEAQ (reference sequence). CDR3 loop: CASSFLRGDYGYTF. The CDR3, as DNA: TGTGCCAGCAGCTTCCTCAGGGGGGACTATGGCTACACCTTC.

This clonotype was counted a single time. This chain connects TRBV6-4 to TRBJ2-5, with TRBD1 as a possible D gene (6 bases). This CDR3 has 14 amino acids. V was clipped by 7 bases and J by 5 bases, with 17 bases between them. CDR1 MRHNA and CDR2 SNTAGT come from the germline V gene. In nucleotides, the CDR3 is TGTGCCAGCACCGAGGGACAAGGGATGGAGACCCAGTACTTC. Amino acid sequence: CASTEGQGMETQYF.

V and J are TRBV2 and TRBJ2-7, with 7 bases aligning to TRBD1. Germline-derived CDR1 and CDR2 are SNHLY and FYNNEI. The CDR3 covers 13 residues. The CDR3 DNA reads as TGTACCACCACCGACAGGGCGGACTACGAGCAGTACTTC. Protein: CTTTDRADYEQYF.

This clonotype has a handful of counts. The junction and the germline gene differ at one end; a read error may be behind it. V gene TRBV7-2 combines with J gene TRBJ1-2, with 7 bases lining up with TRBD1. Looked up from germline, CDR1 is SGHTA and CDR2 is FQGNSA. The CDR3 is 14 residues long. The CDR3 loop is CASSLGLVAGGQLF. CDR3 in DNA: TGTGCCAGCAGCTTAGGGCTGGTGGCAGGGGGGCAGCTATTC.

This clonotype was detected a few times. The rearrangement links TRBV29-1 to TRBJ1-1; the D gene is possibly TRBD1 (6 bases). The CDR3 is 13 amino acids. The V and J ends lost 1 base and 6 bases respectively, with 12 bases between them. Germline loops: CDR1 SQVTM, CDR2 ANQGSEA. The CDR3 coding sequence is TGCAGCGTTGAAGCCGGGACACCCCCTGAAGCTTTCTTT. Translating gives CSVEAGTPPEAFF.

There are many counts of this clonotype. Being one base from a much bigger clone, this may be a read error. V usage is TRBV20-1 and J usage is TRBJ1-3; D perhaps matches TRBD1 (5 bases). The germline V gene has CDR1 DFQATT and CDR2 SNEGSKA (reference sequence). This CDR3 region has 14 residues. CDR3 nucleotides: TGCAGTGCGCCCCGGGACGGCTCTGGAAGCACCATATATTTT. Translating gives CSAPRDGSGSTIYF.

The sample holds a few counts of this clonotype. The chain is built from TRBV6-4 and TRBJ1-6; 7 nucleotides agree with TRBD1. Losses at the gene ends were 2 bases for V and 7 bases for J; bases not matched to a gene: 2. The CDR3 extends over 14 amino acids. Germline assignment: CDR1 MRHNA and CDR2 SNTAGT. CDR3 protein: CASSDGTENSPLHF. The CDR3, as DNA: TGTGCCAGCAGTGACGGGACAGAAAATTCACCCCTCCACTTT.

This clonotype came up once. The rearrangement joins TRBV9 to TRBJ2-7; 8 positions match TRBD1. The CDR3 consists of 14 residues. With 6 bases clipped from V and 2 bases from J, the junction kept 7 bases outside the gene matches. The germline V gene has CDR1 SGDLS and CDR2 YYNGEE. CDR3 sequence: CASTPGTGAYEQYF. In nucleotides, the CDR3 is TGTGCCAGCACCCCCGGGACAGGAGCCTACGAGCAGTACTTC.

This clonotype was seen repeatedly, ten times or more. The gene calls are TRBV7-3 and TRBJ2-7; the D is unclear. V dropped 3 bases and J dropped 3 bases, with 9 bases sitting between them. The CDR3 loop spans 13 amino acids. Looked up from germline, CDR1 is SGHTA and CDR2 is FQGTGA. Here the CDR3 reads CASSLSDGYEQYF. DNA of the CDR3: TGTGCCAGCAGCTTGTCAGACGGCTACGAGCAGTACTTC. Drawing the rest from reference TRBV7-3 and TRBJ2-7, the complete variable domain is GAGVSQTPSNKVTEKGKYVELRCDPISGHTALYWYRQSLGQGPEFLIYFQGTGAADDSGLPNDRFFAVRPEGSVSTLKIQRTERGDSAVYLCASSLSDGYEQYFGPGTRLTVT.

This clonotype has only a few counts. This rearrangement joins TRBV20-1 to TRBJ1-1; tentative D call: TRBD1 (6 bases). The CDR3 has 14 residues. Germline V gene data show CDR1 as DFQATT and CDR2 as SNEGSKA (reference sequence). V shed 0 bases and J shed 0 bases, with 8 bases lying between them. CDR3 DNA sequence: TGCAGTGCTAGAGATCCAGGGGTGAACACTGAAGCTTTCTTT. Amino acids: CSARDPGVNTEAFF.

This clonotype was found many times. The genes are TRBV20-1 and TRBJ2-3, with 7 bases fitting TRBD2. The junction had 7 bases not matched to a gene; V was cut back by 5 bases and J by 2 bases. Per germline, CDR1 DFQATT and CDR2 SNEGSKA (reference sequence). This CDR3 region has 14 residues. CDR3 sequence: CSALAEGTTDTQYF. CDR3 sequence (DNA): TGCAGTGCTCTAGCGGAGGGGACCACAGATACGCAGTATTTT.

Points on this clonotype: One end of the junction varies from germline; a read error may be responsible. The chain carries TRBV5-8 and TRBJ2-2; D possibly corresponds to TRBD2 (6 bases). Germline CDR1 and CDR2: SGHTS and YDEGEE. CDR3 size: 16 residues. CDR3 sequence reads: CASIWPLTRVAGDLFF. The CDR3 coding sequence is TGTGCCAGCATCTGGCCCTTGACTAGGGTGGCCGGGGATCTGTTTTTT.

About this clonotype: No conserved phenylalanine or tryptophan ends this CDR3, so it is likely a read error. V is TRBV19 and J is TRBJ1-5, with D hard to call. The CDR3 totals 15 residues. The V gene lost 5 bases and the J gene lost 5 bases, with 16 bases spanning the gap. Germline CDR1 LNHDA, CDR2 SQIVND (reference sequence). CDR3 DNA: TGTGCCAGTAGTGACGCACTAGGAAATTATCAGCCCCAGCATTCT. As protein: CASSDALGNYQPQHS.

This clonotype showed up just a few times. The chain is built from TRBV5-5 and TRBJ1-6, with 10 bases matching TRBD1. The V segment lost 7 bases and the J segment 8 bases; nucleotides outside the gene matches: 12. The V gene's germline CDR1 is SGHKS and CDR2 YYEKEE (reference sequence). The CDR3 length is 16 residues. The CDR3 DNA sequence: TGTGCCAGCCAAAAAATAGGGACAGGGGATGATTCACCCCTCCACTTT. Amino acids: CASQKIGTGDDSPLHF.

The rearrangement links TRBV29-1 to TRBJ2-3, with D perhaps TRBD2 (5 bases). Germline lookup yields CDR1 SQVTM and CDR2 ANQGSEA. The CDR3 covers 14 residues. With 4 bases removed from V and 6 bases from J, the gap between germline ends came to 17 bases. The CDR3 reads CSVARESGADTQYF. The CDR3 DNA sequence: TGCAGCGTTGCCCGAGAGAGCGGCGCGGATACGCAGTATTTT.

Remarks on this clonotype: This may arise from a read error, as a much more abundant clone is one base away. The chain links TRBV7-6 to TRBJ1-4; D is unresolved. The germline V gene has CDR1 SGHVS and CDR2 FNYEAQ. This CDR3 comprises 13 residues. CDR3 in amino acids: CAGSYSDHEKLFF. The DNA for the CDR3 is TGTGCCGGCAGCTATAGCGATCATGAAAAACTGTTTTTT. Using reference TRBV7-6 and TRBJ1-4 for the parts outside the CDR3, the full variable domain is GAGVSQSPRYKVTKRGQDVALRCDPISGHVSLYWYRQALGQGPEFLTYFNYEAQQDKSGLPNDRFSAERPEGSISTLTIQRTEQRDSAMYRCAGSYSDHEKLFFGSGTQLSVL.